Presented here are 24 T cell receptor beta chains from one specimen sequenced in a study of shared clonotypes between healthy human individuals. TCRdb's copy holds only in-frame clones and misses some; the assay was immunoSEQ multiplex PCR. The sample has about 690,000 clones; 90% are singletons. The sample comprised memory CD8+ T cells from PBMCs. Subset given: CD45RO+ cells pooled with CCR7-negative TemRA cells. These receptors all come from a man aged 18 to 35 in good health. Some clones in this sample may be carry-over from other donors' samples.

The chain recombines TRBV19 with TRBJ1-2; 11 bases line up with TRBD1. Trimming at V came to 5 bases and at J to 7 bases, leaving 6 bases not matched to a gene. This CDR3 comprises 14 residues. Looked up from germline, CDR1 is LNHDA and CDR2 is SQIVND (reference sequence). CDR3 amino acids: CASSSRDRGFGYTF. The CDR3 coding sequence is TGTGCCAGTAGTTCCCGGGACAGGGGGTTTGGCTACACCTTC. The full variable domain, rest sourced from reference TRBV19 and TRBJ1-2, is DGGITQSPKYLFRKEGQNVTLSCEQNLNHDAMYWYRQDPGQGLRLIYYSQIVNDFQKGDIAEGYSVSREKKESFPLTVTSAQKNPTAFYLCASSSRDRGFGYTFGSGTRLTVV.

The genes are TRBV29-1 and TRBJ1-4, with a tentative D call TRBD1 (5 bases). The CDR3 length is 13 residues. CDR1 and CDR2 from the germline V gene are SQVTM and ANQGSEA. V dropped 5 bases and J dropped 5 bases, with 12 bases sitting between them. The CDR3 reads CSVLGTLNEKLFF. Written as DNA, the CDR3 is TGCAGCGTTCTTGGGACTTTGAATGAAAAACTGTTTTTT.

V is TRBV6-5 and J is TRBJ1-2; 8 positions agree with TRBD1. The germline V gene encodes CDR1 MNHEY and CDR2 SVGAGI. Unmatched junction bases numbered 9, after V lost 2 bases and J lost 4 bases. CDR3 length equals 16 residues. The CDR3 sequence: CASSYLPETGAYGYTF. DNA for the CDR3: TGTGCCAGCAGTTACCTCCCCGAGACAGGGGCCTATGGCTACACCTTC.

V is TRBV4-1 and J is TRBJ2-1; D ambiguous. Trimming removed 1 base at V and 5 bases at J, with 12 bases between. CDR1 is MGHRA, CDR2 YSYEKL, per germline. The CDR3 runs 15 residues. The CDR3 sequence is CASSQVYVTNNEQFF. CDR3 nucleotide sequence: TGCGCCAGCAGCCAAGTGTACGTGACAAACAATGAGCAGTTCTTC.

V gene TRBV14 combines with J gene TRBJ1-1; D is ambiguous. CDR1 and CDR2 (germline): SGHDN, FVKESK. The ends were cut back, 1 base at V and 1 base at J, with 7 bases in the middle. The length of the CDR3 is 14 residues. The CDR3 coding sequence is TGTGCCAGCAGCCAAGGGCTGAGGAACACTGAAGCTTTCTTT. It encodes CASSQGLRNTEAFF.

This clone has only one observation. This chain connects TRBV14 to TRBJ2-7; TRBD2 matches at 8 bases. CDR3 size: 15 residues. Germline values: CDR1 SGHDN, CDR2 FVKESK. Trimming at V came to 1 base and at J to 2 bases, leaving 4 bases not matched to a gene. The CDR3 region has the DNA TGTGCCAGCAGCCAAGGCCATAGCGGGGCCTACGAGCAGTACTTC. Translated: CASSQGHSGAYEQYF.

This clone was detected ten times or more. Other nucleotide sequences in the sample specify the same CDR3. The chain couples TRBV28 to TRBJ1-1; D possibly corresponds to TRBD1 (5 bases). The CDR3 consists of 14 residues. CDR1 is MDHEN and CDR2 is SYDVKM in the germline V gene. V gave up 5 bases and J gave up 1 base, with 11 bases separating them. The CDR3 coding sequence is TGTGCCAGCAGTCTTCGGGGGGAGAACACTGAAGCTTTCTTT. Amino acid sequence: CASSLRGENTEAFF.

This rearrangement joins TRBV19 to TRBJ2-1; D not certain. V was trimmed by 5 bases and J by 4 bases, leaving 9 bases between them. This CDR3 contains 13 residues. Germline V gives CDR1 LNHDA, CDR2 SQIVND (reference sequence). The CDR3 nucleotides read TGTGCCAGTAGTGAGTCTAATTACAATGAGCAGTTCTTC. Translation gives CASSESNYNEQFF.

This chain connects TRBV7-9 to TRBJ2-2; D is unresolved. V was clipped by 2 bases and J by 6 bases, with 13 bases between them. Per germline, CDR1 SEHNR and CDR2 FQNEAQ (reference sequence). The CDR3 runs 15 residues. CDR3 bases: TGTGCCAGCAGCTTACATGAACCGCTCCCCGGGGAGCTGTTTTTT. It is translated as CASSLHEPLPGELFF.

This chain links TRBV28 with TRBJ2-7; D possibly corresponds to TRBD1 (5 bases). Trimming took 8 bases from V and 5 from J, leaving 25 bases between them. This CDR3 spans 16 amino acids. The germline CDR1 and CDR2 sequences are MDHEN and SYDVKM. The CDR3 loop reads CASSTVYGETVHEQYF. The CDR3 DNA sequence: TGTGCCAGCTCTACAGTTTATGGCGAGACAGTCCACGAGCAGTACTTC.

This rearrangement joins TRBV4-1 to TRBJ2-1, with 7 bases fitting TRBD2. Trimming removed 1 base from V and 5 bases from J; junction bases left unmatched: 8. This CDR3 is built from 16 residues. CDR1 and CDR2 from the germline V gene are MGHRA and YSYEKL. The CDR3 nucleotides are TGCGCCAGCAGCCAAGGACGGACTAGGGGCAACAATGAGCAGTTCTTC. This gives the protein CASSQGRTRGNNEQFF.

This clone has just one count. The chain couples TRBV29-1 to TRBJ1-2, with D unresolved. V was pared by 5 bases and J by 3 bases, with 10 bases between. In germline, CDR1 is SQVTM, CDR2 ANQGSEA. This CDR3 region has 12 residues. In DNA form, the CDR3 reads TGCAGCGTTTTTGACGGCTACTATGGCTACACCTTC. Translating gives CSVFDGYYGYTF.

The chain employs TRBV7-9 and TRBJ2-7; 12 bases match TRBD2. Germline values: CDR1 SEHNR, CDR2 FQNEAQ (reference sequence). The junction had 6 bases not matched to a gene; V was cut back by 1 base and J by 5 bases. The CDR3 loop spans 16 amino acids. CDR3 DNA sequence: TGTGCCAGCAGCTTAGTGCTAGCGGGAGGGTCAGACGAGCAGTACTTC. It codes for CASSLVLAGGSDEQYF.

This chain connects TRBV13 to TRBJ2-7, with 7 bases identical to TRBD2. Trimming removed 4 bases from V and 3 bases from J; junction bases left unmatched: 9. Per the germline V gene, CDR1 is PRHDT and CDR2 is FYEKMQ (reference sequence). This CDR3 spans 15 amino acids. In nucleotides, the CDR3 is TGTGCCAGCAGCTCGAGACTAGCAGTTGGCTACGAGCAGTACTTC. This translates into CASSSRLAVGYEQYF.

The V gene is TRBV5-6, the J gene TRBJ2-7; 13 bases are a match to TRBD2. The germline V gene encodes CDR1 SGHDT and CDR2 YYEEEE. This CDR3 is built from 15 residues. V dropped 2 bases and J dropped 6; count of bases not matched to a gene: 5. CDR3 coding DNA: TGTGCCAGCAGCTTTGGACTAGCGGGAGCTAGCGAGCAGTACTTC. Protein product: CASSFGLAGASEQYF.

The CDR3 DNA is TGTGCCAGCAGCCTAGGACTAGCGGTCCGCAATGAGCAGTTCTTC. This sequence encodes CASSLGLAVRNEQFF. The chain couples TRBV27 to TRBJ2-1, with 10 bases fitting TRBD2. This CDR3 has 15 residues. Germline V CDR1 and CDR2: MNHEY, SMNVEV (reference sequence). J gave up 6 bases and V 6 bases, and 8 bases lay outside the gene matches.

CDR3 sequence reads: CASSPGGYTF. CDR3 bases: TGTGCCAGCAGTCCCGGTGGCTACACCTTC. V gene TRBV6-5 combines with J gene TRBJ1-2; no reliable D call. CDR1 is MNHEY, CDR2 SVGAGI, per germline. The CDR3 totals 10 residues. Trimming stripped 5 bases from V and 7 bases from J, with 5 bases between.

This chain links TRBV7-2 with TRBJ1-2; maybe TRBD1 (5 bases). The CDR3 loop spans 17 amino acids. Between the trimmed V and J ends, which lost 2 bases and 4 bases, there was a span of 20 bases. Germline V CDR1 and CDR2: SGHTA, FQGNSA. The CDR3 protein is CASSLMVGQGRGYGYTF. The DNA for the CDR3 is TGTGCCAGCAGCTTAATGGTGGGGCAGGGAAGAGGCTATGGCTACACCTTC.

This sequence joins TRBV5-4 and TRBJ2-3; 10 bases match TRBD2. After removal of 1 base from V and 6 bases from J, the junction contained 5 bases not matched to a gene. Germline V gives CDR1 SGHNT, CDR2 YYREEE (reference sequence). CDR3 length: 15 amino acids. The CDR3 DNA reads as TGTGCCAGCAGCTTGAGCGGGAGGGCCGCGGATACGCAGTATTTT. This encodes CASSLSGRAADTQYF.

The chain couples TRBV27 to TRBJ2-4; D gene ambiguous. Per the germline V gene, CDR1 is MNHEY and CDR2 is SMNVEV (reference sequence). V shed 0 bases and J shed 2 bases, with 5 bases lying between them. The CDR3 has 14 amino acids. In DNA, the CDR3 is TGTGCCAGCAGTTTATCTAGCACCAAAAACATTCAGTACTTC. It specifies CASSLSSTKNIQYF.

In nucleotides, the CDR3 is TGTGCCAGCAGTTTACTAGCGGGAGGAGGCTACGAGCAGTACTTC. Translating it yields CASSLLAGGGYEQYF. The chain employs TRBV27 and TRBJ2-7, with 11 bases matching TRBD2. Germline V gene data show CDR1 as MNHEY and CDR2 as SMNVEV (reference sequence). This CDR3 region has 15 residues. V shed 2 bases and J 3 bases; nucleotides not matched to a gene: 3.

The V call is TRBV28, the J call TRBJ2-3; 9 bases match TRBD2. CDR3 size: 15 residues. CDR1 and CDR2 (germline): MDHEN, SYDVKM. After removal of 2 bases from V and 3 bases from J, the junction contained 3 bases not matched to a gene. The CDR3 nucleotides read TGTGCCAGCAGTTTAGACAGCGGGAGGACAGATACGCAGTATTTT. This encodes CASSLDSGRTDTQYF.

The CDR3 protein is CASPPGPASTGELFF. The CDR3 DNA sequence: TGTGCCAGCCCCCCCGGACCTGCCTCTACCGGGGAGCTGTTTTTT. This sequence joins TRBV7-9 and TRBJ2-2; the D is unclear. The V end lost 8 bases, the J end lost 5 bases, and 18 bases lay between the germline ends. Germline CDR1 reads SEHNR; CDR2 reads FQNEAQ (reference sequence). The length of the CDR3 is 15 residues.

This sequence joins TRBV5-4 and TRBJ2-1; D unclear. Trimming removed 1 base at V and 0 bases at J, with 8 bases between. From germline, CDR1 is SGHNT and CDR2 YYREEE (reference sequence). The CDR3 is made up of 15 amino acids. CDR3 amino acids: CASSLYSSSYNEQFF. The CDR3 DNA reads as TGTGCCAGCAGCTTGTATAGTAGCTCCTACAATGAGCAGTTCTTC.